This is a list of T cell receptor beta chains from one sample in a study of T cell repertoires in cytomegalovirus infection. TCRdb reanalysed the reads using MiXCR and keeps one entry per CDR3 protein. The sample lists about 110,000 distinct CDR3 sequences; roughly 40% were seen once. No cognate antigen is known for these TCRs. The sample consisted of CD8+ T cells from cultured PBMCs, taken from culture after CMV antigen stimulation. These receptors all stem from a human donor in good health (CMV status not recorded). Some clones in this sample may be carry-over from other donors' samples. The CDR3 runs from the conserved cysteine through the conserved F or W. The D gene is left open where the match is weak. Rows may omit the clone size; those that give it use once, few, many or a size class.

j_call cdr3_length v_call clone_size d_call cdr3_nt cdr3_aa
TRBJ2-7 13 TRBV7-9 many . TGTGCCAGCAGCTTGGACAGCACCTACGAGCAGTACTTC CASSLDSTYEQYF
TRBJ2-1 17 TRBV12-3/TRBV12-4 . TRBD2 TGTGCCAGCAGTTTAGCCCCGGGACTAGCGGACTACAATGAGCAGTTCTTC CASSLAPGLADYNEQFF
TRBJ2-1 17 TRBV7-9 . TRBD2 TGTGCCAGCAGCCCCTCTAGCGGGGGGTCGTCCTACAATGAGCAGTTCTTC CASSPSSGGSSYNEQFF
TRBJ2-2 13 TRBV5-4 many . TGTGCCAGCAGCTTGGAGGACACCGGGGAGCTGTTTTTT CASSLEDTGELFF
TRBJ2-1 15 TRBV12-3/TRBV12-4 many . TGTGCCAGCATTCTACGGGGTAGCTCCTACAATGAGCAGTTCTTC CASILRGSSYNEQFF
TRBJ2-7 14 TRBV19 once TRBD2 TGTGCCAGTAGTGTTGGCAGCGGGACCTACGAGCAGTACTTC CASSVGSGTYEQYF
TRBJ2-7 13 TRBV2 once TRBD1 TGTGCCATTCAGGGGGCCGGCTCCTACGAGCAGTACTTC CAIQGAGSYEQYF
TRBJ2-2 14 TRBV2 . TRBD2 TGTGCCAGCAGTGAAATGCCAGCCTCGGGAGGTCTGTTTTTT CASSEMPASGGLFF
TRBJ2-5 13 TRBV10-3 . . TGTGCCATCAGTGATCCCGGACTTAAGGACCAGTACTTC CAISDPGLKDQYF
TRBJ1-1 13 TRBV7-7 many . TGTGCCAGCAGCCTCGAATTCAACACTGAAGCTTTCTTT CASSLEFNTEAFF
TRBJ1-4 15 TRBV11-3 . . TGTGCCAGCAGCTTAGTGAGAGCAGATAATGAAAAACTGTTTTTT CASSLVRADNEKLFF
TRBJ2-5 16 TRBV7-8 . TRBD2 TGTGCCAGCAGCTCGGGGGGGGGGGTGTATTCAGAGACCCAGTACTTC CASSSGGGVYSETQYF
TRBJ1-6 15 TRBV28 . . TGTGCCAGCAGTATGGGATTGGGGTTGGGCTCACCCCTCCACTTT CASSMGLGLGSPLHF
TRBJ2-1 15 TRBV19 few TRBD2 TGTGCCAGTAGTATCGGGACTAGCTCCTACAATGAGCAGTTCTTC CASSIGTSSYNEQFF
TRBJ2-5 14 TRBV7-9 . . TGTGCCAGCAGCTCCAACTCTGATCAAGAGACCCAGTACTTC CASSSNSDQETQYF
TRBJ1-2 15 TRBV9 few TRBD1 TGTGCCAGCAGCGGGGGGTCGGCAGGGGGCTATGGCTACACCTTC CASSGGSAGGYGYTF
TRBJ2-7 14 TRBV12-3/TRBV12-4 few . TGTGCCAGCAGTTTATATCGGGGAACCTACGAGCAGTACTTC CASSLYRGTYEQYF
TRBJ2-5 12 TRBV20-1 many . TGCAGTGCTAGGGGGGCCGAGGAGACCCAGTACTTC CSARGAEETQYF
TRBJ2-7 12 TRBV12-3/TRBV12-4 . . TGTGCCAGCAGATCGAAGTGGGACGAGCAGTACTTC CASRSKWDEQYF
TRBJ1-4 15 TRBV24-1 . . TGTGCCACCAGTGACAAGACAGGCCCCAATGAAAAACTGTTTTTT CATSDKTGPNEKLFF
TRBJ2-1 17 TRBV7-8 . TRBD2 TGTGCCAGCAGCTTAGCGAAAAGGGGGACTAGCCGGGGGGAGCAGTTCTTC CASSLAKRGTSRGEQFF
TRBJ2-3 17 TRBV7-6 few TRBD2 TGTGCCAGCAGCGTAGATCGGGGGAGGGGAGACACAGATACGCAGTATTTT CASSVDRGRGDTDTQYF
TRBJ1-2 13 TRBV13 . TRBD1 TGTGCCAGCAGCGAAGACAGGGTTGGTGGCTACACCTTC CASSEDRVGGYTF
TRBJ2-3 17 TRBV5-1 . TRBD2 TGCGCCAGCAGCTTGGAGGGACTAGCGGGGAGCACAGATACGCAGTATTTT CASSLEGLAGSTDTQYF
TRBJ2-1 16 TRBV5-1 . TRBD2 TGCGCCAGCAGTTTGACTAGCGGGGGAGATGACAATGAGCAGTTCTTC CASSLTSGGDDNEQFF
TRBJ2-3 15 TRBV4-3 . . TGCGCCAGCAGCCAAGTGGCGACTAGCACAGATACGCAGTATTTT CASSQVATSTDTQYF
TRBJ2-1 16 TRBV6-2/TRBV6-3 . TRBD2 TGTGCCAGCAGACCGGGACTAGCGGGGGGTTACAATGAGCAGTTCTTC CASRPGLAGGYNEQFF
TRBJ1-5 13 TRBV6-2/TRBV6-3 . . TGTGCCAGCAGTGGGGCCCTCAATCAGCCCCAGCATTTT CASSGALNQPQHF
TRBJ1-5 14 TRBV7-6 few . TGTGCCAGCAGCTTGGGCCAGTCAAATCAGCCCCAGCATTTT CASSLGQSNQPQHF
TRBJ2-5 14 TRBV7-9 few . TGTGCCAGCAGCCCTGACCGATACCAAGAGACCCAGTACTTC CASSPDRYQETQYF
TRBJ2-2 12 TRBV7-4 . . TGTGCCAGCAGGAGAAACACCGGGGAGCTGTTTTTT CASRRNTGELFF
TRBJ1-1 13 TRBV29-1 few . TGCAGCGTTGAAGATCCCGAAAACACTGAAGCTTTCTTT CSVEDPENTEAFF
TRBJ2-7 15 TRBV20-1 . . TGCAGTGCTAGTGTGACTGGCAAGAGCTCCTACGAGCAGTACTTC CSASVTGKSSYEQYF
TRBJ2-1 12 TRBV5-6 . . TGTGCCAGCAGCCAATATATCAGTGAGCAGTTCTTC CASSQYISEQFF
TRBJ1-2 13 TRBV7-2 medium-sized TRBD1 TGTGCCAGCAGCTGGGGACAGGAGTATGGCTACACCTTC CASSWGQEYGYTF
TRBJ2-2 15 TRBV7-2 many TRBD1 TGTGCCAGCAGCTTCCGGACAGGGGGCACCGGGGAGCTGTTTTTT CASSFRTGGTGELFF
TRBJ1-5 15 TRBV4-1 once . TGCGCCAGCTCCCCAAGCGCGGGGGCGGGTCAGCCCCAGCATTTT CASSPSAGAGQPQHF
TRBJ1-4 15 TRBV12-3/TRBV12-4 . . TGTGCCAGCAATGCTGGGGAGGGGGGCAATGAAAAACTGTTTTTT CASNAGEGGNEKLFF
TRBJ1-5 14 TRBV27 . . TGTGCCAGCAGTTTAAGTGCGGGGAATCAGCCCCAGCATTTT CASSLSAGNQPQHF
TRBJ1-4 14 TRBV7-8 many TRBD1 TGTGCCAGCAGCTTATTACCGGGACAGGAAAAACTGTTTTTT CASSLLPGQEKLFF
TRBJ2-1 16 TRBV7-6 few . TGTGCCAGCAGCTTAGTACGTCCCAGCTCCTACAATGAGCAGTTCTTC CASSLVRPSSYNEQFF